This T cell receptor (beta chain) originates from a study of CD8 T cells in Susac syndrome. Points from the study as a whole: The CD4+ T cell repertoire of patients with Susac syndrome showed no detectable clonal expansion.

The Susac syndrome patients fit the recently defined diagnostic criteria for definite or probable disease. The sample holds one count of this clonotype. Its target is not known. Trimming took off 5 bases at V and 7 bases at J, with 20 bases between the two ends. The CDR3 is made up of 14 amino acids. Germline CDR1 SQVTM, CDR2 ANQGSEA. Roughly 0.45 to 1 ug RNA was reverse transcribed with random hexamers. Amplification of TCR beta CDR3 spanned 54 Vbeta and 13 Jbeta via immunoSEQ multiplex PCR. TCRdb reanalysed the immunoSEQ multiplex PCR reads using MiXCR and keeps one entry per CDR3 protein. This sample carries some 150,000 distinct CDR3 sequences, approximately 95% of them seen once, and the ten largest clones take approximately 0.17%.

This chain connects TRBV29-1 to TRBJ1-1, with a tentative D call TRBD1 (5 bases). Sequencing was performed on CD4+ T cells from PBMCs. This receptor was identified in a human donor with Susac syndrome. The CDR3 DNA reads TGCAGCGTTCGACTCCGGCTAACCGGGGGTGAAGCTTTCTTT. This encodes CSVRLRLTGGEAFF.